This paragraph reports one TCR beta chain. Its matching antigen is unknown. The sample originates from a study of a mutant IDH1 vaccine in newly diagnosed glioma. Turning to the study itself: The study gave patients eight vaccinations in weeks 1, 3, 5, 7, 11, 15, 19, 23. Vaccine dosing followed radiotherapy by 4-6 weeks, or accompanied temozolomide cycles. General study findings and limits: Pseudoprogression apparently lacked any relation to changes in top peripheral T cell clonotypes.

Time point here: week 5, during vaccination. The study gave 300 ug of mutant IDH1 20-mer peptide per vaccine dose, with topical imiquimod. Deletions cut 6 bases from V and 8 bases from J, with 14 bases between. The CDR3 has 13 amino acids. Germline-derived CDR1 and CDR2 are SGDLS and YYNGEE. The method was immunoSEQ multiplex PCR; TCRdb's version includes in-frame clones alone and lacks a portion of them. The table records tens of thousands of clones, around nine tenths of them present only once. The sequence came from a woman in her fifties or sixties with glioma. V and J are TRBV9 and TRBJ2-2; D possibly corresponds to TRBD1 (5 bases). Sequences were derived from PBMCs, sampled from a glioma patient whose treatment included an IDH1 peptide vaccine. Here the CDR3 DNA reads TGTGCCAGCAACCAGGGTATTTCGGGGGAGCTGTTTTTT. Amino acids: CASNQGISGELFF.